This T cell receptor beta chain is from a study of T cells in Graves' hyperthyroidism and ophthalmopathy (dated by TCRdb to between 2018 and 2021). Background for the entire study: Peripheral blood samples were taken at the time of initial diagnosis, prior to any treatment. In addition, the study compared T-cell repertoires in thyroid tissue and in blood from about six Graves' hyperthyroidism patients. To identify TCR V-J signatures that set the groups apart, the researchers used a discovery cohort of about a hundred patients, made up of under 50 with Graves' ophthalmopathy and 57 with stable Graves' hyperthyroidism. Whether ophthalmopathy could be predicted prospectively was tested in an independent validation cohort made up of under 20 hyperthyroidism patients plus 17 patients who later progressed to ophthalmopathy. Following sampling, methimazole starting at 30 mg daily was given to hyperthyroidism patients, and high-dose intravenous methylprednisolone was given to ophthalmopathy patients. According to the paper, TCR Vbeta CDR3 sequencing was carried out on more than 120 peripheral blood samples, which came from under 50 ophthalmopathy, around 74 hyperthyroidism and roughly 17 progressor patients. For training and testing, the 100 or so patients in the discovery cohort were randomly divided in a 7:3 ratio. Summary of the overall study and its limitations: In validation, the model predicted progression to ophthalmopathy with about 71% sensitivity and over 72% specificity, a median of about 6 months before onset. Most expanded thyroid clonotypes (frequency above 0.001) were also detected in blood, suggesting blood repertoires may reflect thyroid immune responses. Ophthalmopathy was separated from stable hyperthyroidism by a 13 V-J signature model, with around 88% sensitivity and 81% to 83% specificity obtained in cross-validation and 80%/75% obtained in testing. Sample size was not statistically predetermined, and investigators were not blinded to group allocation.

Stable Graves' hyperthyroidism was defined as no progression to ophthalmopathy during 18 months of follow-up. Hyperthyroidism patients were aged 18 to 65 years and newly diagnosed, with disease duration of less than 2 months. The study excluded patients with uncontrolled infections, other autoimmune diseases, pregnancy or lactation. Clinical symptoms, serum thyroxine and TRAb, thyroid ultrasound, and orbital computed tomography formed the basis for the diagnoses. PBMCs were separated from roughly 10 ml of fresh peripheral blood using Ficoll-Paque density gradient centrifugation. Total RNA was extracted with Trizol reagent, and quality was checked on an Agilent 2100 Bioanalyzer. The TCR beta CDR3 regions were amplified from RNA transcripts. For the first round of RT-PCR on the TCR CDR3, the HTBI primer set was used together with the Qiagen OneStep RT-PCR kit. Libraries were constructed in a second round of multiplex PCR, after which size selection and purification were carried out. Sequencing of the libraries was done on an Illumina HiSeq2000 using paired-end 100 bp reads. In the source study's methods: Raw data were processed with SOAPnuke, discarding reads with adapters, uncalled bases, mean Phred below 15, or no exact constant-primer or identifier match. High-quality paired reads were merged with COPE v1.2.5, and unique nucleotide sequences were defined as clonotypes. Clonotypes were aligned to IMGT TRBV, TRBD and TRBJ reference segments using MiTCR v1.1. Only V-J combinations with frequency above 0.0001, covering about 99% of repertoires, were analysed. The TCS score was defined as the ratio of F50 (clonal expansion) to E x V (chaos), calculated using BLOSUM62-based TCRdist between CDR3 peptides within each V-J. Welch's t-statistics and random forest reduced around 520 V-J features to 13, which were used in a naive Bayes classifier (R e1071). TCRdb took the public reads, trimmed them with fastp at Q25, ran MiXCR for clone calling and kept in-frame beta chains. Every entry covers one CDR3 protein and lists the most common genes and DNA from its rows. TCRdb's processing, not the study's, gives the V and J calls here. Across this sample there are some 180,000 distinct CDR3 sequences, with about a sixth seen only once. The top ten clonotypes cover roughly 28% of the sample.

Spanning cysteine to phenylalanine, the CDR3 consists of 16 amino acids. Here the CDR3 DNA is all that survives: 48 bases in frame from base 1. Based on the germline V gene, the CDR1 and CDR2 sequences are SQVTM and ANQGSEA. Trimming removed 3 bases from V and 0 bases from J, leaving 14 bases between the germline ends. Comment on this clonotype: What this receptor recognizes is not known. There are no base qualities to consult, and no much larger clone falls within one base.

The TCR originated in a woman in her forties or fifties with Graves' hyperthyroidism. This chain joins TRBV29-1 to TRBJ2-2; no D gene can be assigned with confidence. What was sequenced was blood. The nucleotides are TGCAGCGTTGAGACGGGTACCGTTGCGAACACCGGGGAGCTGTTTTTT. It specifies CSVETGTVANTGELFF.